This record concerns one TCR beta chain sequence. Germline loops: CDR1 SNHLY, CDR2 FYNNEI. With 6 bases clipped from V and 4 bases from J, the junction kept 6 bases outside the gene matches. The CDR3 spans 16 residues. The sample comes from a study of shared T cell receptors in the human thymus. Sequenced by immunoSEQ multiplex PCR; TCRdb stores in-frame clones only, minus some. Of hundreds of thousands of clones detected, about 89% appear once; the ten largest clones hold roughly 0.0089%. The data were also submitted as part of a second study, on human thymus T cells. Turning to that study: The people who donated were healthy Finnish babies having corrective surgery for congenital heart defects. Thymus was obtained from resections taken during corrective heart surgery. Use of V and J genes seemed skewed within the thymic and blood repertoires. Related work showed strongly overlapping thymic repertoires across unrelated individuals.

The receptor was isolated from a boy younger than two with a congenital heart defect. The chain employs TRBV2 and TRBJ2-3; 14 nucleotides agree with TRBD2. What was sequenced was thymocytes. This chain's CDR3 is CASRTSGRAVADTQYF. The CDR3 region has the DNA TGTGCCAGCAGGACTAGCGGGAGGGCCGTCGCAGATACGCAGTATTTT.